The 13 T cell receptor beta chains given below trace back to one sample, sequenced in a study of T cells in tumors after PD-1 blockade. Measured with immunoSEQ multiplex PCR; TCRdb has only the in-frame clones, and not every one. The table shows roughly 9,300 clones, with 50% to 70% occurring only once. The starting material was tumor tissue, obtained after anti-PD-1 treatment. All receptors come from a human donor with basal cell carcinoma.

CDR3: CASSPGGPDTQYF. CDR3 sequence (DNA): TGTGCCAGCAGCCCAGGAGGGCCAGATACGCAGTATTTT. The chain employs TRBV3-1 (or the pseudogene TRBV3-2) and TRBJ2-3; D possibly corresponds to TRBD2 (6 bases). V was cut by 4 bases and J by 4 bases, with 9 bases left in between. The CDR3 sequence is 13 residues long. From germline, CDR1 is LGHDT and CDR2 YNNKEL (reference sequence).

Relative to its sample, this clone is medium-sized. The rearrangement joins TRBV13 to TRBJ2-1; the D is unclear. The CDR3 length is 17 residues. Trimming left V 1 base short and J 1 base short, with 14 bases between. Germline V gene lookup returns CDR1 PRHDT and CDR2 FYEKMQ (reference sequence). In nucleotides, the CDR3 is TGTGCCAGCAGCTTAGTAGAGCGCTTTGGTTCCTACAATGAGCAGTTCTTC. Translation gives CASSLVERFGSYNEQFF.

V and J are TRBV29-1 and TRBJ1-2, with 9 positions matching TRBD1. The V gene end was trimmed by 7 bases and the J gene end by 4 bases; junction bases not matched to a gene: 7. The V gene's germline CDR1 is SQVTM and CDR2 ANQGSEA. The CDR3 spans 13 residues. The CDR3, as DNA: TGCAGCGCCGCCGGGACAGGGATCTATGGCTACACCTTC. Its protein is CSAAGTGIYGYTF. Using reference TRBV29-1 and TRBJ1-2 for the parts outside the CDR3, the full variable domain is SAVISQKPSRDICQRGTSLTIQCQVDSQVTMMFWYRQQPGQSLTLIATANQGSEATYESGFVIDKFPISRPNLTFSTLTVSNMSPEDSSIYLCSAAGTGIYGYTFGSGTRLTVV.

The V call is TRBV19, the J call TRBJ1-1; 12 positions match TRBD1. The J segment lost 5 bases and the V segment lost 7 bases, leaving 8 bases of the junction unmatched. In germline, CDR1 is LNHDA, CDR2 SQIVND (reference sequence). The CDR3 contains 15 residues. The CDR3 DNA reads TGTGCCAGTACGTCGAGGGACAGGGGGCGTACTGAAGCTTTCTTT. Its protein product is CASTSRDRGRTEAFF.

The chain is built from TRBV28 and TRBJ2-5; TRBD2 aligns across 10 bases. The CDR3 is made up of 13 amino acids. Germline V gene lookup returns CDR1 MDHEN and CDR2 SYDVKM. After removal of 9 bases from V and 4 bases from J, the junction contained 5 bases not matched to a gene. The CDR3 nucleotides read TGTGCCAGTAGGACTAGCGGCCCAGAGACCCAGTACTTC. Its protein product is CASRTSGPETQYF.

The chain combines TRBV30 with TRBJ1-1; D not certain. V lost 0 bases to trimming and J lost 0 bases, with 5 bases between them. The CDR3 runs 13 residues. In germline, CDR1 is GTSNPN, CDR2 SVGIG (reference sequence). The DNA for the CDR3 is TGTGCCTGGAGTGTAAACATGAACACTGAAGCTTTCTTT. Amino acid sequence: CAWSVNMNTEAFF.

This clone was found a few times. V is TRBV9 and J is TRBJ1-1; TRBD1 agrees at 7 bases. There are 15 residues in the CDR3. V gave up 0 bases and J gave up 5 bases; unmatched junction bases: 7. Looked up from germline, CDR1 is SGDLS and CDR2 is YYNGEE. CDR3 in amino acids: CASSVGEGAWTEAFF. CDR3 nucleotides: TGTGCCAGCAGCGTAGGCGAGGGGGCATGGACTGAAGCTTTCTTT.

CDR3 protein: CASSIVGLGGYTF. Here the CDR3 DNA reads TGTGCCAGTAGTATAGTAGGGCTCGGTGGCTACACCTTC. The chain combines TRBV19 with TRBJ1-2; unclear D gene. CDR1 and CDR2 from the germline V gene are LNHDA and SQIVND (reference sequence). V was cut by 1 base and J by 7 bases, with 10 bases left in between. This CDR3 has 13 amino acids.

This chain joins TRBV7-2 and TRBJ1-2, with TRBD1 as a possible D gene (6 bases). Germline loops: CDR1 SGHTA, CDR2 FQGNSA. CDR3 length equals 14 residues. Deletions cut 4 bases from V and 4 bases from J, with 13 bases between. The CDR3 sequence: CASSWTAGSYGYTF. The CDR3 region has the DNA TGTGCCAGCAGCTGGACAGCAGGTTCCTATGGCTACACCTTC.

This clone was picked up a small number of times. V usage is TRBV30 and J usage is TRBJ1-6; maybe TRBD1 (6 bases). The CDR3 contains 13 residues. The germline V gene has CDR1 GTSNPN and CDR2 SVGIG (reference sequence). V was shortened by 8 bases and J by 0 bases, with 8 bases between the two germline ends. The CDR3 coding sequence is TGTGCCGGACAGAGCTCCTATAATTCACCCCTCCACTTT. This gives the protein CAGQSSYNSPLHF.

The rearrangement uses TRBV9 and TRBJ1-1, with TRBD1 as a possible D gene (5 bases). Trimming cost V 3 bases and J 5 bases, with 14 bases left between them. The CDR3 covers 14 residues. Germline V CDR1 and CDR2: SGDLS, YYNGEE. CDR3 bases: TGTGCCAGCAGCGCGATCCTGGGGGGTACTGAAGCTTTCTTT. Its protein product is CASSAILGGTEAFF.

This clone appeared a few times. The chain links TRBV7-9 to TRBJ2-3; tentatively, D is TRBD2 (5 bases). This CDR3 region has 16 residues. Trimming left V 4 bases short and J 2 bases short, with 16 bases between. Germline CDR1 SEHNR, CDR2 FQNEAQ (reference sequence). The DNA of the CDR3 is TGTGCCAGCAGCTCTCTAGCTGTTGGGGTCACAGATACGCAGTATTTT. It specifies CASSSLAVGVTDTQYF.

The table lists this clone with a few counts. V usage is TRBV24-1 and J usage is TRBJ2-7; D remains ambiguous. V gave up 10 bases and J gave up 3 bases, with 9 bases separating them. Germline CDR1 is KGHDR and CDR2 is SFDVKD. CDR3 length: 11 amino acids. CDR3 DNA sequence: TGTGCCACGGAGTTCCGCTACGAGCAGTACTTC. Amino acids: CATEFRYEQYF.